These T cell receptor beta chains were read from a single sample in a study of T-cell memory formation after mild COVID-19. TCRdb fed the 5' RACE reads into MiXCR, producing one record per CDR3 protein. Of under 300,000 distinct CDR3 sequences in the sample, approximately 8.4% are singletons; the top ten hold roughly 22%. Material for sequencing was PBMCs or a T cell subset sorted from them (not recorded which). The source of these receptors is a man aged 18 to 29 who had mild COVID-19 (a few samples of this study predate the infection). Cell type and time point are not known. CDR3s include the opening cysteine and the closing phenylalanine or tryptophan. A D gene is named only where the DNA matches it firmly. Clone size, where shown, is once, few, many, or a class for clones that have expanded.

clone size: NA; J gene: TRBJ2-7; D gene: TRBD2; V gene: TRBV7-2; CDR3 length: 14; CDR3 protein: CASSPSGGHYEQYF; CDR3 DNA: TGTGCCAGCAGCCCTAGCGGGGGTCACTACGAGCAGTACTTC
clone size: NA; J gene: TRBJ1-1; D gene: NA; V gene: TRBV29-1; CDR3 length: 13; CDR3 protein: CSVPDWAHGEAFF; CDR3 DNA: TGCAGCGTCCCAGACTGGGCCCATGGGGAAGCTTTCTTT
clone size: few; J gene: TRBJ2-2; D gene: TRBD1; V gene: TRBV6-2/TRBV6-3; CDR3 length: 20; CDR3 protein: CASSHALEQGVIINTGELFF; CDR3 DNA: TGTGCCAGCAGCCACGCTCTGGAACAGGGGGTTATAATTAACACCGGGGAGCTGTTTTTT
clone size: NA; J gene: TRBJ1-1; D gene: NA; V gene: TRBV7-9; CDR3 length: 13; CDR3 protein: CASSPGRVTEAFF; CDR3 DNA: TGTGCCAGCAGCCCGGGACGTGTCACTGAAGCTTTCTTT
clone size: NA; J gene: TRBJ2-3; D gene: NA; V gene: TRBV7-2; CDR3 length: 16; CDR3 protein: CASSRLAVGGTDTQYF; CDR3 DNA: TGTGCCAGCAGCCGACTGGCTGTTGGCGGCACAGATACGCAGTATTTT
clone size: many; J gene: TRBJ1-4; D gene: NA; V gene: TRBV11-2; CDR3 length: 13; CDR3 protein: CASSPALAEKLFF; CDR3 DNA: TGTGCCAGCAGCCCCGCGTTGGCTGAAAAACTGTTTTTT
clone size: few; J gene: TRBJ2-3; D gene: NA; V gene: TRBV30; CDR3 length: 14; CDR3 protein: CAWSLDLSTDTQYF; CDR3 DNA: TGTGCCTGGAGTTTAGACTTAAGCACAGATACGCAGTATTTT
clone size: many; J gene: TRBJ2-7; D gene: NA; V gene: TRBV6-5; CDR3 length: 13; CDR3 protein: CASRKFRADEQYF; CDR3 DNA: TGTGCCAGCAGAAAGTTTCGGGCCGACGAGCAGTACTTC
clone size: few; J gene: TRBJ2-1; D gene: NA; V gene: TRBV20-1; CDR3 length: 14; CDR3 protein: CSATRGDSYNEQFF; CDR3 DNA: TGCAGTGCTACCAGAGGGGACTCCTACAATGAGCAGTTCTTC
clone size: many; J gene: TRBJ2-6; D gene: NA; V gene: TRBV5-1; CDR3 length: 15; CDR3 protein: CASSLNGGGANVLTF; CDR3 DNA: TGCGCCAGCAGCTTGAACGGCGGGGGGGCCAACGTCCTGACTTTC